This T cell receptor beta chain was profiled in a study of CD8 T cells in Susac syndrome. The germline V and J ends were trimmed by 4 bases and 6 bases, with 10 bases remaining between them. CDR3 length: 12 amino acids. Germline V CDR1 and CDR2: SQVTM, ANQGSEA. The RNA input was about 0.5 to 1 ug, and it was reverse transcribed with random hexamers. Multiplex PCR with immunoSEQ amplified the TCR beta CDR3 across 54 Vbeta and 13 Jbeta. TCRdb reanalysed the immunoSEQ multiplex PCR reads using MiXCR and keeps one entry per CDR3 protein. The sample yields approximately 230,000 distinct CDR3 sequences, around 95% seen once. TCR beta sequences were obtained from blood CD8+ and CD4+ T cells. In the multiple sclerosis control group, patients were treatment-naive and had stable or active relapsing-remitting disease. Negative isolation yielded CD8+ and CD4+ T cells; FACS enriched TEMRA cells.

The source material was CD4+ T cells from PBMCs. The chain is built from TRBV29-1 and TRBJ2-1; D ambiguous. The TCR sequence derives from a human donor with multiple sclerosis. The CDR3 DNA follows: TGCAGCGTTGTTATCCCTCCCAATGAGCAGTTCTTC. Encoded protein: CSVVIPPNEQFF.